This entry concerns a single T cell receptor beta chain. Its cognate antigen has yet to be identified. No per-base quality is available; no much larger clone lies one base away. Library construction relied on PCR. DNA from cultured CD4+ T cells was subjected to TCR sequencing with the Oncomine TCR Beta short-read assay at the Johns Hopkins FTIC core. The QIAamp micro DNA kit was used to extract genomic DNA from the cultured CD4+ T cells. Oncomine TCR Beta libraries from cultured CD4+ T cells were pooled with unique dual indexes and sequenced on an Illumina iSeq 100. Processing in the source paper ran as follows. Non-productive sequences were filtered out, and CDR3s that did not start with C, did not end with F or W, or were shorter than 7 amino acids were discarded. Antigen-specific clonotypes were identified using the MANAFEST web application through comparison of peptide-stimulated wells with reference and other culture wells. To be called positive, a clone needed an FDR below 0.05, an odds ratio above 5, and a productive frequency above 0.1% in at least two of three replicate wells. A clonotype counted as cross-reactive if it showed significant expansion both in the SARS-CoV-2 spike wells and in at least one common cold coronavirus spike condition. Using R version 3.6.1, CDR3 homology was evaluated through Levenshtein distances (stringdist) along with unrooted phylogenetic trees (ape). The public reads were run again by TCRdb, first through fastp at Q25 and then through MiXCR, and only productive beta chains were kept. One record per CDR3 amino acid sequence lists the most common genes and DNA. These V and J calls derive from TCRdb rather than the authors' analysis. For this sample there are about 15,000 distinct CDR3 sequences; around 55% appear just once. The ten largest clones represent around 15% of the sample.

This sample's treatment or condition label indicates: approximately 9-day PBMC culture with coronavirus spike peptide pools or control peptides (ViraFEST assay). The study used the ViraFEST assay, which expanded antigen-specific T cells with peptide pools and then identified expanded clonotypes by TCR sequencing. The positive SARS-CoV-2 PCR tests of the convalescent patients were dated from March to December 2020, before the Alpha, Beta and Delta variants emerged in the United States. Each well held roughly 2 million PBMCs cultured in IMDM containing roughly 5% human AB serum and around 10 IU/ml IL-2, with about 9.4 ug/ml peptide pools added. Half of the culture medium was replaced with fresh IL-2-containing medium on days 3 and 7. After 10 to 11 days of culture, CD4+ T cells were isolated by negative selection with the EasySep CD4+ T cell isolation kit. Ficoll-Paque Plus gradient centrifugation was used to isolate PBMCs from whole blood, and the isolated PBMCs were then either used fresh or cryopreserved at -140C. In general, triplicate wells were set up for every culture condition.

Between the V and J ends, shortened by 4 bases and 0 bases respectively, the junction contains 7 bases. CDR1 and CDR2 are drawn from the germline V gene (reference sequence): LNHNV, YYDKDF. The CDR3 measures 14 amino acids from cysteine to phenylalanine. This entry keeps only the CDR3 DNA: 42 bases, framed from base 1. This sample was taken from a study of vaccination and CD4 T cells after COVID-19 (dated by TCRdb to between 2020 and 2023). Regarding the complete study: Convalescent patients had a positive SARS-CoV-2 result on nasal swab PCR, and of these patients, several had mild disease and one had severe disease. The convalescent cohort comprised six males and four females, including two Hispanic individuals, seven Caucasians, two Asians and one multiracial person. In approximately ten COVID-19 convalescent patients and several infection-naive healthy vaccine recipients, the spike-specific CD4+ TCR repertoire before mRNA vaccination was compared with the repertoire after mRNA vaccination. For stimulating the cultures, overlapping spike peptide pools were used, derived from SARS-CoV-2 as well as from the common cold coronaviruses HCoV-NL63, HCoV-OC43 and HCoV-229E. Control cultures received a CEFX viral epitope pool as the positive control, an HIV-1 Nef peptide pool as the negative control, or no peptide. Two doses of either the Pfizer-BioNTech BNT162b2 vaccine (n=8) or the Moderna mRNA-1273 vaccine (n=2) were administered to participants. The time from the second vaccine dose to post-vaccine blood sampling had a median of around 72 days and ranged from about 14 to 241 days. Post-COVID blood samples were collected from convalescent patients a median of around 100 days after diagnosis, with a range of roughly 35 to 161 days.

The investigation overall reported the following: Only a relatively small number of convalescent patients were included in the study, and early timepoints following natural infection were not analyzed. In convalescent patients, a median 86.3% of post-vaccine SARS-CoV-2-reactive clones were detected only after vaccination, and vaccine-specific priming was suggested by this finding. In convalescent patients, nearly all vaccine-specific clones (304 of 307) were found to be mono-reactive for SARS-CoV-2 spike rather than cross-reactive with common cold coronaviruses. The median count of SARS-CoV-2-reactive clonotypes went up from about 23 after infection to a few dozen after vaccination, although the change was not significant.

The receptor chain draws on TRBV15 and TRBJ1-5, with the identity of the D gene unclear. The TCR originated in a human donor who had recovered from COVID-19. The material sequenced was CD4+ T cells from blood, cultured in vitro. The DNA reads TGTGCCACCAGCAAAGGGTATAGCAATCAGCCCCAGCATTTT. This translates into CATSKGYSNQPQHF. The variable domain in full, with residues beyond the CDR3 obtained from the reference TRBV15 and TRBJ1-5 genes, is DAMVIQNPRYQVTQFGKPVTLSCSQTLNHNVMYWYQQKSSQAPKLLFHYYDKDFNNEADTPDNFQSRRPNTSFCFLDIRSPGLGDTAMYLCATSKGYSNQPQHFGDGTRLSIL.